Many counts were recorded for the clone carrying this TCR beta chain. These data come from a study of metastatic and nonmetastatic thyroid tumors. Via MiXCR, TCRdb re-called the PCR reads. The sample shows fewer than 35,000 clones, approximately 10% of them seen only once. Each patient went into thyroid surgery without having received any treatment. The TCR sequence derives from a female donor with papillary thyroid cancer or a benign thyroid nodule (not recorded which). Some clones in this sample may be carry-over from other donors' samples. Material for sequencing was blood.

CDR3 amino acids: CASSPLAGGGVLFF. Here the CDR3 DNA reads TGTGCCAGCAGCCCACTAGCGGGAGGGGGCGTGCTGTTTTTT. This rearrangement joins TRBV5-5 to TRBJ2-2, with 13 bases fitting TRBD2. Germline CDR1 SGHKS, CDR2 YYEKEE (reference sequence). This CDR3 has 14 amino acids. J lost 13 bases, V lost 4 bases, and 7 bases had no gene match.